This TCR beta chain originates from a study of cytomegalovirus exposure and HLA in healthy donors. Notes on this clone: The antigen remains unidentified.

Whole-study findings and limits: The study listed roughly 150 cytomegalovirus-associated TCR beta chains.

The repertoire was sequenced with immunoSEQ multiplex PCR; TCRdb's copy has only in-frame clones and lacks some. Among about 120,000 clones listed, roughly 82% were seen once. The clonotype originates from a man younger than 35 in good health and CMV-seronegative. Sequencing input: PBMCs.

The CDR3: CASSEGGGWTYEQYF. In DNA form, the CDR3 reads TGCGCCAGCTCCGAAGGAGGAGGTTGGACCTACGAGCAGTACTTC. This chain connects TRBV5-1 to TRBJ2-7; D might be TRBD2 (5 bases). The germline V and J ends were trimmed by 7 bases and 2 bases, with 19 bases remaining between them. Germline values: CDR1 SGHRS, CDR2 YFSETQ. This CDR3 comprises 15 residues.